The rows below give T cell receptor beta chains drawn from one sample of a study of PD-1 blockade in classical Hodgkin lymphoma. Data came from immunoSEQ multiplex PCR; TCRdb stores just in-frame clones and leaves some out. The sample consists of about 21,000 clones, 80% of them appearing once. The starting material was peripheral blood mononuclear cells (PBMCs), obtained before the fourth cycle of nivolumab. These receptors were taken from a human donor with classical Hodgkin lymphoma. Both conserved end residues are part of each CDR3. The order of the fields is D gene, J gene, V gene, clone size, CDR3 protein, CDR3 DNA. D genes are given only for firm matches. The listing skips clone size in some rows; elsewhere it reads once, few, many or a size class.

. | TRBJ2-1 | TRBV18 | . | CASSPPGRNMVSYNEQFF | TGTGCCAGCTCACCACCTGGACGAAATATGGTCTCCTACAATGAGCAGTTCTTC
. | TRBJ2-4 | TRBV30 | . | CAWSVLENRLAKNIQYF | TGTGCCTGGAGTGTACTCGAAAACAGACTAGCCAAAAACATTCAGTACTTC
TRBD1 | TRBJ2-5 | TRBV5-6 | . | CASSMHLLLQGKTQYF | TGTGCCAGCAGCATGCACCTTCTACTACAGGGGAAGACCCAGTACTTC
TRBD1 | TRBJ1-6 | TRBV7-8 | . | CASSPDRGNSPLHF | TGTGCCAGCAGCCCTGACAGGGGTAATTCACCCCTCCACTTT
. | TRBJ1-6 | TRBV5-4 | . | CASTEGGKGSSPLHF | TGTGCCAGCACTGAGGGGGGGAAGGGGAGTTCACCCCTCCACTTT
. | TRBJ2-2 | TRBV27 | . | CASSLQVAVANTGELFF | TGTGCCAGCAGTTTACAGGTAGCGGTTGCGAACACCGGGGAGCTGTTTTTT
. | TRBJ2-3 | TRBV6-4 | . | CASSHAFTDTQYF | TGTGCCAGCAGTCATGCTTTCACAGATACGCAGTATTTT
TRBD2 | TRBJ2-1 | TRBV5-4 | . | CASSSGTRVGNEQFF | TGTGCCAGCAGCTCCGGGACTAGGGTTGGCAATGAGCAGTTCTTC
. | TRBJ1-3 | TRBV7-9 | few | CASRRTENTIYF | TGTGCCAGCAGACGGACAGAAAACACCATATATTTT
. | TRBJ1-4 | TRBV18 | . | CASSQLPWDKLFF | TGTGCCAGCTCCCAACTACCCTGGGACAAACTGTTTTTT
. | TRBJ2-1 | TRBV6-5 | . | CASRRPNRESEQFF | TGTGCCAGCAGGAGGCCAAACAGGGAAAGTGAGCAGTTCTTC
. | TRBJ2-4 | TRBV21-1 | . | CASRSGQGLAKNIQYF | TGTGCCAGCAGATCGGGACAGGGTCTAGCCAAAAACATTCAGTACTTC
. | TRBJ1-4 | TRBV29-1 | . | CSVEGTATSKLFF | TGCAGCGTTGAAGGTACAGCTACATCGAAACTGTTTTTT
TRBD2 | TRBJ2-1 | TRBV5-4 | . | CASSLGTSGRRRYNEQFF | TGTGCCAGCAGCTTGGGGACTAGCGGGAGAAGGCGGTACAATGAGCAGTTCTTC
. | TRBJ1-4 | TRBV18 | . | CASSPTGGGGGEKLFF | TGTGCCAGCTCCCCCACCGGAGGGGGAGGAGGTGAAAAACTGTTTTTT
. | TRBJ1-1 | TRBV6-1 | . | CASSDGRSGDTEAFF | TGTGCCAGCAGTGATGGTCGGTCCGGTGACACTGAAGCTTTCTTT
. | TRBJ2-2 | TRBV5-1 | few | CASSLYSNTGELFF | TGCGCCAGCAGCTTGTACTCGAACACCGGGGAGCTGTTTTTT
TRBD1 | TRBJ2-1 | TRBV6-1 | . | CASSEPGQGAWMGEQFF | TGTGCCAGCAGTGAGCCGGGACAGGGGGCATGGATGGGCGAGCAGTTCTTC
. | TRBJ2-1 | TRBV7-9 | . | CASSDGSENEQFF | TGTGCCAGCAGCGATGGGTCAGAGAATGAGCAGTTCTTC
. | TRBJ1-4 | TRBV12-2 | medium-sized | CASRLAGAANEKLFF | TGTGCAAGTCGCTTAGCGGGTGCGGCTAATGAAAAACTGTTTTTT
. | TRBJ1-4 | TRBV9 | . | CASSGRTGATNEKLFF | TGTGCCAGCAGCGGTCGAACAGGAGCCACTAATGAAAAACTGTTTTTT
. | TRBJ2-2 | TRBV4-1 | . | CASSQDYRAARVVVTGELFF | TGCGCCAGCAGCCAAGATTACCGAGCGGCTCGCGTCGTAGTCACCGGGGAGCTGTTTTTT
. | TRBJ2-7 | TRBV6-5 | . | CASSYSPEKTYEQYF | TGTGCCAGCAGTTACTCTCCCGAAAAAACCTACGAGCAGTACTTC
. | TRBJ2-7 | TRBV7-2 | . | CASSFGLVSYEQYF | TGTGCCAGCAGCTTCGGACTGGTCTCCTACGAGCAGTACTTC
TRBD1 | TRBJ2-3 | TRBV5-4 | few | CASSGDRGVPDTQYF | TGTGCCAGCAGCGGGGACAGGGGGGTTCCAGATACGCAGTATTTT
. | TRBJ1-6 | TRBV11-2 | . | CASSLGRQGVRREDSPLHF | TGTGCCAGCAGCTTAGGGCGCCAGGGTGTTCGGAGAGAAGATTCACCCCTCCACTTT
. | TRBJ2-5 | TRBV10-2 | . | CASREVRGTQYF | TGCGCCAGCAGGGAGGTCAGAGGGACCCAGTACTTC
. | TRBJ2-3 | TRBV11-2 | once | CASSLMQGSDTQYF | TGTGCCAGCAGCTTAATGCAGGGCTCAGATACGCAGTATTTT
. | TRBJ1-1 | TRBV2 | . | CASSDRTNTEAFF | TGTGCCAGCAGCGACAGGACGAACACTGAAGCTTTCTTT
TRBD1 | TRBJ2-7 | TRBV5-1 | . | CASSPTGGLNEQYF | TGCGCCAGCAGCCCAACAGGGGGCCTAAACGAGCAGTACTTC
. | TRBJ2-1 | TRBV4-3 | . | CASSVQRSSYNEQFF | TGCGCCAGCAGTGTGCAGAGGAGCTCCTACAATGAGCAGTTCTTC
. | TRBJ1-6 | TRBV5-1 | few | CASSFRAGSYNSPLHF | TGCGCCAGCAGCTTTAGGGCCGGCTCCTATAATTCACCCCTCCACTTT
TRBD2 | TRBJ2-5 | TRBV6-1 | once | CASSATSGIGETQYF | TGTGCCAGCAGTGCAACTAGCGGGATTGGGGAGACCCAGTACTTC
TRBD1 | TRBJ2-3 | TRBV5-4 | . | CASSLVRGSDTQYF | TGTGCCAGCAGCTTGGTCAGGGGGTCAGATACGCAGTATTTT
TRBD1 | TRBJ2-1 | TRBV28 | . | CASRPGQGARRVGEQFF | TGTGCCAGCAGACCGGGACAGGGGGCGCGTCGCGTCGGAGAGCAGTTCTTC
. | TRBJ1-2 | TRBV19 | . | CASIGQGSNYGYTF | TGTGCCAGTATCGGGCAGGGATCTAACTATGGCTACACCTTC